The 15 T cell receptor beta chains below were found in one sample sequenced in a study of shared clonotypes between healthy human individuals. Assay used: immunoSEQ multiplex PCR; TCRdb lists only in-frame clones, some missing. The sample carries 110,000 or so clones, about 63% recorded once. Sequencing was carried out using memory CD8+ T cells sorted from blood. Subset denoted: CD45RO+ cells pooled with CCR7-negative TemRA cells. These receptors were taken from a woman aged 25 to 39 in good health.

This clone was found once. This chain joins TRBV5-1 and TRBJ1-1; TRBD1 agrees at 7 bases. In germline, CDR1 is SGHRS, CDR2 YFSETQ. The CDR3 loop spans 17 amino acids. The junction had 12 bases not matched to a gene; V was cut back by 0 bases and J by 4 bases. CDR3 region: CASSLVLWEGAPTEAFF. DNA of the CDR3: TGCGCCAGCAGCTTGGTTTTATGGGAGGGGGCGCCCACTGAAGCTTTCTTT.

The gene calls are TRBV4-2 and TRBJ1-2, with no clear D. V shed 5 bases and J shed 3 bases, with 16 bases lying between them. There are 15 residues in the CDR3. Germline V gives CDR1 LGHNA, CDR2 YNFKEQ. This chain's CDR3 is CASSLAGQLYYGYTF. CDR3 bases: TGTGCCAGCAGCTTGGCCGGTCAACTTTACTATGGCTACACCTTC.

This sequence joins TRBV2 and TRBJ1-3; TRBD1 might be the D (5 bases). Per germline, CDR1 SNHLY and CDR2 FYNNEI. The CDR3 has 14 amino acids. Trimming left V 8 bases short and J 0 bases short, with 11 bases between. The CDR3 region is CASGGGYSGNTIYF. CDR3 bases: TGTGCCAGCGGGGGGGGATACTCTGGAAACACCATATATTTT.

For this clone: Other nucleotide sequences in the sample specify the same CDR3. The chain links TRBV19 to TRBJ1-1, with a tentative D call TRBD1 (5 bases). This CDR3 has 14 residues. Germline values: CDR1 LNHDA, CDR2 SQIVND (reference sequence). Trimming cost V 3 bases and J 5 bases, with 13 bases left between them. The CDR3 loop reads CASSIFGGGTEAFF. DNA for the CDR3: TGTGCCAGTAGTATTTTTGGGGGAGGAACTGAAGCTTTCTTT.

The chain uses TRBV7-6 and TRBJ2-1; maybe TRBD1 (6 bases). CDR1 SGHVS and CDR2 FNYEAQ come from the germline V gene. The CDR3 loop spans 17 amino acids. Trimming removed 5 bases at V and 2 bases at J, with 19 bases between. In nucleotides, the CDR3 is TGTGCCAGCAGCCCCGTCGAGGGACACAGGACCTACAATGAGCAGTTCTTC. It codes for CASSPVEGHRTYNEQFF.

This rearrangement joins TRBV25-1 to TRBJ2-2; 9 bases line up with TRBD2. The CDR3 spans 16 residues. The V segment lost 4 bases and the J segment 0 bases; nucleotides outside the gene matches: 3. Germline-derived CDR1 and CDR2 are MGHDK and SYGVNS. CDR3 loop: CASSGPSGTNTGELFF. CDR3 DNA sequence: TGTGCCAGCAGTGGTCCTAGCGGGACGAACACCGGGGAGCTGTTTTTT.

The chain links TRBV7-8 to TRBJ2-7, with 7 bases identical to TRBD1. This CDR3 has 15 residues. Trimming removed 5 bases from V and 3 bases from J; junction bases left unmatched: 10. Germline assignment: CDR1 SGHVS and CDR2 FQNEAQ. The CDR3 here is CASSPGTADDYEQYF. The CDR3 DNA follows: TGTGCCAGCAGCCCCGGGACAGCCGATGACTACGAGCAGTACTTC.

The DNA for the CDR3 is TGTGCCAGCAGCACCCCGACAGGGGACCGCGGCTACACCTTC. This translates into CASSTPTGDRGYTF. The chain is built from TRBV13 and TRBJ1-2, with TRBD1 matching 8 bases. CDR3 length: 14 amino acids. CDR1 and CDR2 (germline): PRHDT, FYEKMQ (reference sequence). V trimming: 5 bases; J trimming: 8 bases; junction bases outside the gene matches: 10.

This clone occurred many times. The CDR3 DNA is TGTGCCAGCAGTGATATTGGAGTTAATGAAAAACTGTTTTTT. This gives the protein CASSDIGVNEKLFF. This chain connects TRBV6-5 to TRBJ1-4; D remains ambiguous. This CDR3 is built from 14 residues. V shed 5 bases and J shed 4 bases, with 11 bases lying between them. Germline V CDR1 and CDR2: MNHEY, SVGAGI.

CDR3 sequence: CASSLSQGAQSYEQYF. The CDR3 DNA reads TGTGCCAGCAGCCTATCCCAGGGGGCGCAGAGCTACGAGCAGTACTTC. The chain recombines TRBV11-2 with TRBJ2-7; 8 bases agree with TRBD1. CDR3 length: 16 amino acids. Trimming cost V 5 bases and J 3 bases; bases outside gene matches: 12. Per germline, CDR1 SGHAT and CDR2 FQNNGV. Based on the CDR3 plus reference TRBV11-2 and TRBJ2-7, the full variable domain is EAGVAQSPRYKIIEKRQSVAFWCNPISGHATLYWYQQILGQGPKLLIQFQNNGVVDDSQLPKDRFSAERLKGVDSTLKIQPAKLEDSAVYLCASSLSQGAQSYEQYFGPGTRLTVT.

The chain links TRBV7-8 to TRBJ1-2, with D perhaps matching TRBD1 (6 bases). In germline, CDR1 is SGHVS, CDR2 FQNEAQ. The CDR3 loop spans 15 amino acids. V was clipped by 5 bases and J by 2 bases, with 15 bases between them. The CDR3 protein is CASSPVVTGNYGYTF. CDR3 DNA: TGTGCCAGCAGCCCCGTGGTTACAGGGAACTATGGCTACACCTTC.

V is TRBV6-6 and J is TRBJ2-7; 8 bases line up with TRBD2. CDR3 size: 14 residues. CDR1 is MNHNY and CDR2 is SVGAGI in the germline V gene (reference sequence). J was trimmed by 3 bases and V by 0 bases; bases with no gene match: 1. DNA for the CDR3: TGTGCCAGCAGTTACTCTACTAGCGGCTACGAGCAGTACTTC. It specifies CASSYSTSGYEQYF.

The rearrangement uses TRBV19 and TRBJ1-1; 8 bases fit TRBD1. Trimming took 5 bases from V and 5 from J; bases not matched to a gene: 10. Germline lookup yields CDR1 LNHDA and CDR2 SQIVND (reference sequence). CDR3 size: 15 residues. The chain's CDR3 is CASSPGQGGGTEAFF. CDR3 bases: TGTGCCAGTAGTCCCGGACAGGGAGGGGGGACTGAAGCTTTCTTT. The full variable domain, its missing parts supplied by reference TRBV19 and TRBJ1-1, is DGGITQSPKYLFRKEGQNVTLSCEQNLNHDAMYWYRQDPGQGLRLIYYSQIVNDFQKGDIAEGYSVSREKKESFPLTVTSAQKNPTAFYLCASSPGQGGGTEAFFGQGTRLTVV.

The chain uses TRBV4-2 and TRBJ2-7; 10 bases line up with TRBD2. CDR1 is LGHNA and CDR2 is YNFKEQ in the germline V gene. With V trimmed by 6 bases and J by 1 base, 6 bases remained unmatched. The CDR3 spans 15 residues. The DNA of the CDR3 is TGTGCCAGCAGTGAAGAAGCGGGAGGGTCCTACGAGCAGTACTTC. It specifies CASSEEAGGSYEQYF.

The CDR3: CSARRGKRAFF. The CDR3 DNA sequence: TGCAGTGCTAGGAGGGGGAAGAGGGCTTTCTTT. The rearrangement uses TRBV20-1 and TRBJ1-1; TRBD1 is a possible D gene (6 bases). Trimming pared 3 bases from V and 11 bases from J, leaving 13 bases between. The CDR3 is 11 amino acids. CDR1 and CDR2 from the germline V gene are DFQATT and SNEGSKA (reference sequence).